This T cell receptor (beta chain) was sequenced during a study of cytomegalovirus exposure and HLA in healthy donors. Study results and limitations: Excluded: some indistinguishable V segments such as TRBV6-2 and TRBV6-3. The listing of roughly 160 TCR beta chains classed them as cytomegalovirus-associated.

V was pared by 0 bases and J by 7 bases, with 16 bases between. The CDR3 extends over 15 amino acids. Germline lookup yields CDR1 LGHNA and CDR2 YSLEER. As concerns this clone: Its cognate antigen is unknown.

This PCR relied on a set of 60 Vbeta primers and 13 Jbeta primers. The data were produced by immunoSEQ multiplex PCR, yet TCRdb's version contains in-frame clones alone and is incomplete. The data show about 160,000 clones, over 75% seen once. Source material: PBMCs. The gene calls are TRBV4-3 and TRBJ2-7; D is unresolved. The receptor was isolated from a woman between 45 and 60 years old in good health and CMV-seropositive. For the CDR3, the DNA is TGCGCCAGCAGCCAAGATCTTGTGCAGCCGAGGGAGCAGTACTTC. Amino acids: CASSQDLVQPREQYF.